This TCR beta chain emerged from a study of T cell responses to AZD1222 COVID-19 vaccine. General study results and limits: Repertoires in all cases were sampled only once the peak T cell response had passed. Females made up more of the donors, who were largely white British, and clonal diversity may have come out too low. Targets within unmutated variant regions were reportedly found for nearly half of spike-specific TCRs. It was only six AZD1222 recipients who were seropositive at baseline.

V was trimmed by 0 bases and J by 0 bases, leaving 12 bases between them. Germline values: CDR1 LNHDA, CDR2 SQIVND (reference sequence). The CDR3 is 17 amino acids. To note about this clone: Its specificity is not known.

The repertoire was sequenced with immunoSEQ multiplex PCR; TCRdb's copy has only in-frame clones and lacks some. The sample consists of approximately 100,000 clones, approximately 86% of them appearing once. The clonotype comes from an adult who received the MenACWY meningococcal vaccine as a control. The rearrangement uses TRBV19 and TRBJ1-5, with a weak D call TRBD1 (6 bases). Sequenced here: peripheral blood, sampled 28 days after the second dose of the MenACWY control vaccine. The CDR3 protein is CASSIDEGEYSNQPQHF. The DNA of the CDR3 is TGTGCCAGTAGTATAGATGAGGGGGAATATAGCAATCAGCCCCAGCATTTT.